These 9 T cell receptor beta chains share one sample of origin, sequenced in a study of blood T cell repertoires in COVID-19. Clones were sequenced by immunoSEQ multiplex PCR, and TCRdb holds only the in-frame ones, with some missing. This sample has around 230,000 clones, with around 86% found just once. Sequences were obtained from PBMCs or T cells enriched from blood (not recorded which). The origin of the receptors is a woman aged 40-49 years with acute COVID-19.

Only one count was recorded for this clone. CDR3 nucleotides: TGTGCCAGCAGTGGCAGGGGCAGCACAGATACGCAGTATTTT. Protein: CASSGRGSTDTQYF. V gene TRBV25-1 combines with J gene TRBJ2-3, with a weak D call TRBD1 (6 bases). From germline, CDR1 is MGHDK and CDR2 SYGVNS. V lost 4 bases and J lost 0, with 8 bases in between. The CDR3 extends over 14 amino acids.

Written as DNA, the CDR3 is TGTGCCAGCAGCTTAATTGGGGGGGATTCGACTGAAGCTTTCTTT. This gives the protein CASSLIGGDSTEAFF. The chain employs TRBV7-3 and TRBJ1-1; possible D gene TRBD1, 5 bases. Germline V gene sequence: CDR1 SGHTA, CDR2 FQGTGA. V shed 1 base and J shed 5 bases, with 14 bases lying between them. The CDR3 is made up of 15 amino acids. Full variable domain (rest looked up from reference TRBV7-3 and TRBJ1-1): GAGVSQTPSNKVTEKGKYVELRCDPISGHTALYWYRQSLGQGPEFLIYFQGTGAADDSGLPNDRFFAVRPEGSVSTLKIQRTERGDSAVYLCASSLIGGDSTEAFFGQGTRLTVV.

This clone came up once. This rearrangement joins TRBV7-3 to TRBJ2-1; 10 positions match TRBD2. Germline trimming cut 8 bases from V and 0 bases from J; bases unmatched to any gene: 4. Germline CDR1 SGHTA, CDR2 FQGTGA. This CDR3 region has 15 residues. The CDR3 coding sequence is TGTGCCAGCGGCCTAGCGGGAGACTCCTACAATGAGCAGTTCTTC. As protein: CASGLAGDSYNEQFF.

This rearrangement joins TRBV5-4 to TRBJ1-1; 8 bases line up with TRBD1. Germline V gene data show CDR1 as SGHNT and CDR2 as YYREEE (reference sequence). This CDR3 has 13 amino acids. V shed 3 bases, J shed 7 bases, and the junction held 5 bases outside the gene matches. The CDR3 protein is CASSSTGGGEAFF. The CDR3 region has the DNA TGTGCCAGCAGCTCAACAGGGGGAGGTGAAGCTTTCTTT.

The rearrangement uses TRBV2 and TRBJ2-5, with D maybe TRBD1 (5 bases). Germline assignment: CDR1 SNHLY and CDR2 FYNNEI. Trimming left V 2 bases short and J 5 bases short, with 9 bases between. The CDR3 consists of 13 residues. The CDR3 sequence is CASSELRQETQYF. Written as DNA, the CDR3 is TGTGCCAGCAGTGAATTGCGACAGGAGACCCAGTACTTC. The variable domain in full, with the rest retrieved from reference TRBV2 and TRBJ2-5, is EPEVTQTPSHQVTQMGQEVILRCVPISNHLYFYWYRQILGQKVEFLVSFYNNEISEKSEIFDDQFSVERPDGSNFTLKIRSTKLEDSAMYFCASSELRQETQYFGPGTRLLVL.

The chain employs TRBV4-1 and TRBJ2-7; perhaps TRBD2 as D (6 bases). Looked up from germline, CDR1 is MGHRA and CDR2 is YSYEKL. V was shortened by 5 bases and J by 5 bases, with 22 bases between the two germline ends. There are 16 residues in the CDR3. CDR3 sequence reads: CASSESDLGSLNEQYF. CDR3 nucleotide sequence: TGCGCCAGCAGCGAATCCGATCTCGGGAGTCTTAACGAGCAGTACTTC.

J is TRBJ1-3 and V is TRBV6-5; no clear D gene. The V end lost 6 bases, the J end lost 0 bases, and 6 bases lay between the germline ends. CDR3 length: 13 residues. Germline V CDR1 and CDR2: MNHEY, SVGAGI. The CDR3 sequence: CASSGDSGNTIYF. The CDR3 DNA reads TGTGCCAGCAGCGGGGACTCTGGAAACACCATATATTTT.

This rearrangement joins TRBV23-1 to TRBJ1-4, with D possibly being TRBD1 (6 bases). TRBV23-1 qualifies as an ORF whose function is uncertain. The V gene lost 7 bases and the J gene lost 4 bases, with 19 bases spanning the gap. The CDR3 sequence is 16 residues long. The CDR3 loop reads CASTSPKDRFNEKLFF. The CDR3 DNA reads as TGCGCCAGCACTTCACCAAAAGACAGGTTTAATGAAAAACTGTTTTTT.

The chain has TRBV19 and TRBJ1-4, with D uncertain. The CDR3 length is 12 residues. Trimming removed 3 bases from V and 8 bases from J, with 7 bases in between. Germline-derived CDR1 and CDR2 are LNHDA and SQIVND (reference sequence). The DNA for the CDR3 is TGTGCCAGTAGTATGTCGGGAGAAAAACTGTTTTTT. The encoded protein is CASSMSGEKLFF.